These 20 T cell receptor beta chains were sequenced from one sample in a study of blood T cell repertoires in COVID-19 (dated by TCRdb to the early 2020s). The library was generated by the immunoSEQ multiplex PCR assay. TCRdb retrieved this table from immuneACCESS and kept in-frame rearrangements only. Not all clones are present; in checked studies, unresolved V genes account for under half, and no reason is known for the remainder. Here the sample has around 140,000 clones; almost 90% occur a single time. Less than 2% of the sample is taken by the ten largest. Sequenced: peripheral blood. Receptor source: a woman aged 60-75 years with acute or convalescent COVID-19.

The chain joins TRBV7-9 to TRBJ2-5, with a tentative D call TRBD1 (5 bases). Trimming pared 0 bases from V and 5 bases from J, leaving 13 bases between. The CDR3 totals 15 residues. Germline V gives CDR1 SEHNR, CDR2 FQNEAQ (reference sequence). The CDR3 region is CASSLANAGMETQYF. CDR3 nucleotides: TGTGCCAGCAGCTTAGCGAATGCAGGGATGGAGACCCAGTACTTC.

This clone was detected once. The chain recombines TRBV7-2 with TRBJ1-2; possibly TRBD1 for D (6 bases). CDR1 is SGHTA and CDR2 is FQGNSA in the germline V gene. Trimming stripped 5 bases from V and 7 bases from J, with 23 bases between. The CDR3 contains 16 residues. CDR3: CASSLQRTGRTSGYTF. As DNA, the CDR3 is TGTGCCAGCAGCCTCCAAAGAACAGGGAGAACATCTGGCTACACCTTC.

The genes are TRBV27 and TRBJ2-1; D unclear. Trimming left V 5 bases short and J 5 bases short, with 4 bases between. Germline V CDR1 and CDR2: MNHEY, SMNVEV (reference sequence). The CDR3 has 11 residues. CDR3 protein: CASSRDNEQFF. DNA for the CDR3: TGTGCCAGCAGTCGGGACAATGAGCAGTTCTTC.

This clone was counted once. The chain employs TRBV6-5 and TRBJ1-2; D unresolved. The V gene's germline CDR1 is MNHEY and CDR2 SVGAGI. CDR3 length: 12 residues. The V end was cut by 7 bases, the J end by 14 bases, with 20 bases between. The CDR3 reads CASTSLHWRETF. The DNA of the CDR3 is TGTGCCAGCACCTCGCTCCATTGGAGGGAGACCTTC.

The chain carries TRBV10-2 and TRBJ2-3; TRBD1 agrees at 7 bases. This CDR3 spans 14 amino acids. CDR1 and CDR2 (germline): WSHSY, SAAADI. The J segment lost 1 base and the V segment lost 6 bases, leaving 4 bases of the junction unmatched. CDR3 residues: CASRWTGGTDTQYF. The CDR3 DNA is TGCGCCAGCAGATGGACAGGTGGCACAGATACGCAGTATTTT.

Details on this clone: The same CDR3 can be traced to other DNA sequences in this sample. The CDR3 loop is CASSPRTGKREKLFF. Written as DNA, the CDR3 is TGTGCCAGCAGTCCTCGGACAGGGAAGAGAGAAAAACTGTTTTTT. The chain has TRBV28 and TRBJ1-4; 8 nucleotides align to TRBD1. Germline V gene lookup returns CDR1 MDHEN and CDR2 SYDVKM. The CDR3 extends over 15 amino acids. The V gene end was trimmed by 5 bases and the J gene end by 8 bases; junction bases not matched to a gene: 10.

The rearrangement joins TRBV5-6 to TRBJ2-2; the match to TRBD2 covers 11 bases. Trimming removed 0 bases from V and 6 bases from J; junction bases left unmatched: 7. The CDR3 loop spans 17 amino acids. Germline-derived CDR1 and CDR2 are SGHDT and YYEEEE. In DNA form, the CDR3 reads TGTGCCAGCAGCTTGGTCGTCGATAGCGGGGGGGCCGGGGAGCTGTTTTTT. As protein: CASSLVVDSGGAGELFF.

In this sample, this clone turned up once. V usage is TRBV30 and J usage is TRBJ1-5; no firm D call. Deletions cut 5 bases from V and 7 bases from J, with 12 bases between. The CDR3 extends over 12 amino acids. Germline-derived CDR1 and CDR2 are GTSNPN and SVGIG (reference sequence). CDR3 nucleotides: TGTGCCTGGGGGGAGTCCGGACAGCCCCAGCATTTT. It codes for CAWGESGQPQHF.

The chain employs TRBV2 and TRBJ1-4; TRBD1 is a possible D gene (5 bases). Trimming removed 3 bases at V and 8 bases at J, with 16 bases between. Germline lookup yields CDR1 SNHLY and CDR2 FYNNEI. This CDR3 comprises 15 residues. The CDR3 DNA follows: TGTGCCAGCAGTGATGTTGGAGTGCGGGGGGAAAAACTGTTTTTT. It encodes CASSDVGVRGEKLFF.

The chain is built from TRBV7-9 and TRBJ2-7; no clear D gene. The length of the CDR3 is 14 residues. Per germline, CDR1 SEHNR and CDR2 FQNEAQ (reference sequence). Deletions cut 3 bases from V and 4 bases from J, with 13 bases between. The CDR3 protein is CASSLETAFYEQYF. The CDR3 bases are TGTGCCAGCAGCTTGGAAACAGCATTTTACGAGCAGTACTTC.

CDR3: CASKGDTYEQYF. The DNA of the CDR3 is TGTGCCAGCAAAGGGGACACCTACGAGCAGTACTTC. The rearrangement links TRBV2 to TRBJ2-7, with D possibly TRBD1 on 6 matching bases. CDR1 is SNHLY and CDR2 is FYNNEI in the germline V gene. V was clipped by 7 bases and J by 2 bases, with 9 bases between them. The CDR3 spans 12 residues.

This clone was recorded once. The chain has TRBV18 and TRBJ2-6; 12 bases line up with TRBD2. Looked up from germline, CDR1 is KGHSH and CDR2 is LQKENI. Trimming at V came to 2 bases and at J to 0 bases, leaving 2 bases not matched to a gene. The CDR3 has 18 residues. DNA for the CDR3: TGTGCCAGCTCACCAACTAGCGGGGGGAGCTCTGGGGCCAACGTCCTGACTTTC. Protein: CASSPTSGGSSGANVLTF.

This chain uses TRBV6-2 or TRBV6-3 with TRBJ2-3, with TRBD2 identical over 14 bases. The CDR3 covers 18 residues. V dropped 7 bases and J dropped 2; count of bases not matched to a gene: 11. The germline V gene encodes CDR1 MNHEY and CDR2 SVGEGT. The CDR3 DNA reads TGTGCCAGCAACCCCGGGACTAGCGGGGGACCTTACACAGATACGCAGTATTTT. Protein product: CASNPGTSGGPYTDTQYF.

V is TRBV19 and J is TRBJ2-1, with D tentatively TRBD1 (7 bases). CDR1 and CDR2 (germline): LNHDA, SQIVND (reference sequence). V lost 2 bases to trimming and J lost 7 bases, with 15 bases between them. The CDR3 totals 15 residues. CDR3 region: CASSISRQGGNEQFF. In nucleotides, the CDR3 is TGTGCCAGTAGTATATCCCGTCAGGGGGGTAATGAGCAGTTCTTC.

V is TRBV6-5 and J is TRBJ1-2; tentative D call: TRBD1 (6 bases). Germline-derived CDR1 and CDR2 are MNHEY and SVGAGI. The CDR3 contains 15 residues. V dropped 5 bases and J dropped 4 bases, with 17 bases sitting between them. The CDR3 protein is CASSPLPGTPYGYTF. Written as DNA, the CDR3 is TGTGCCAGCAGTCCACTCCCGGGGACACCCTATGGCTACACCTTC.

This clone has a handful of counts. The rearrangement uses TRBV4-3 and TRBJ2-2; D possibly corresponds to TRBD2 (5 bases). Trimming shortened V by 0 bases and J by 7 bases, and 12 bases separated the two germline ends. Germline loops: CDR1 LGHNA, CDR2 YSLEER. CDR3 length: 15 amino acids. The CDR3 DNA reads TGCGCCAGCAGCCAAGATCTCCGGGGAGTCGGGGAGCTGTTTTTT. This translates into CASSQDLRGVGELFF.

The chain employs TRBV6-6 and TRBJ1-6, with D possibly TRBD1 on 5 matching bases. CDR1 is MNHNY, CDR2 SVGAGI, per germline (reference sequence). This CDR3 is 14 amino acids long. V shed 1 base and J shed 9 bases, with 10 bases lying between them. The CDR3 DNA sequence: TGTGCCAGCAGTTACTTGCAGGGCAGTTCACCCCTCCACTTT. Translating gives CASSYLQGSSPLHF.

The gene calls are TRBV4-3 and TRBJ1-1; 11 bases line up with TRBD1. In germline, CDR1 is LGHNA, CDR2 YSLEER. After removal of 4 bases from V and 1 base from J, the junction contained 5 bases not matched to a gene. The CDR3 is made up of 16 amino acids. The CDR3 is CASSLGQGAGNTEAFF. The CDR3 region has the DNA TGCGCCAGCAGCCTTGGACAGGGGGCAGGGAACACTGAAGCTTTCTTT.

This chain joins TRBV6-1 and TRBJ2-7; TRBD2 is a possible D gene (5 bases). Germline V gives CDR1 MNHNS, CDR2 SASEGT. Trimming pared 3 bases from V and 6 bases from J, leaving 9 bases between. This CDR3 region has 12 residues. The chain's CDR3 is CASSDSAGEQYF. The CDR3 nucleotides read TGTGCCAGCAGTGACAGTGCGGGCGAGCAGTACTTC.

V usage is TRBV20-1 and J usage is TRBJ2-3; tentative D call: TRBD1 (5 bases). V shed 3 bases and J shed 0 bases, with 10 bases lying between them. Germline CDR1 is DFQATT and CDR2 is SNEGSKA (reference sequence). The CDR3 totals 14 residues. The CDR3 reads CSASRGSSTDTQYF. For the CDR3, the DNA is TGCAGTGCTAGTAGGGGCTCTAGCACAGATACGCAGTATTTT.